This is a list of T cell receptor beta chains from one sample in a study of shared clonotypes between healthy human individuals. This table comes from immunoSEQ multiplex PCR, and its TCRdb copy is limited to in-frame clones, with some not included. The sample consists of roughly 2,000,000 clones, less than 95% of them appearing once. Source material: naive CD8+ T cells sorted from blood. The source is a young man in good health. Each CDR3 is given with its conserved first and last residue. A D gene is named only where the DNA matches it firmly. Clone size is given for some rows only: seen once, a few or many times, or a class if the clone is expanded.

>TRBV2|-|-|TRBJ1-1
TGTGCCAGCAGTGAACACTCCCCTTTTGAAGCTTTCTTT
CASSEHSPFEAFF
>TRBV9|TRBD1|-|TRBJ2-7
TGTGCCAGCAGCCCTCAAGCCGGGACAGGCACCTACGAGCAGTACTTC
CASSPQAGTGTYEQYF
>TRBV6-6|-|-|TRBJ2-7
TGTGCCAGCTCCGGGCAGGATAATAGCTACGAGCAGTACTTC
CASSGQDNSYEQYF
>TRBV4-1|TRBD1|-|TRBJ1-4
TGCGCCAGCAGCCAGTCTCCCCTTAGTGTAGGGACAGTAAATGAAAAACTGTTTTTT
CASSQSPLSVGTVNEKLFF
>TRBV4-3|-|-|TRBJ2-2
TGCGCCAGCAGCCAAGAAGGCCCCGGAACCACCGGGGAGCTGTTTTTT
CASSQEGPGTTGELFF
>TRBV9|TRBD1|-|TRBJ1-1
TGTGCCAGCAGCCCGCGACAGGGGGTAAACACTGAAGCTTTCTTT
CASSPRQGVNTEAFF
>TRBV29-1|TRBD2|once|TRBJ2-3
TGCAGCGTCGACCATATGACTAGCGGGGGGGCCGGTGATACGCAGTATTTT
CSVDHMTSGGAGDTQYF
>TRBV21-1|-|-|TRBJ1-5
TGTGCCAGCTTCAAAGAGGGTGAGGGACTCAATCAGCCCCAGCATTTT
CASFKEGEGLNQPQHF
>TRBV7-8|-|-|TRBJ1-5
TGTGCCAGCAGCTTAGCGTTCGCGGGGGCGGAATTCATCAATCAGCCCCAGCATTTT
CASSLAFAGAEFINQPQHF
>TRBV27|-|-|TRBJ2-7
TGTGCCAGCACCCCCAGTCAGGGCTTTATTACCTACGAGCAGTACTTC
CASTPSQGFITYEQYF